The rows below give T cell receptor beta chains drawn from one sample of a study of blood T cell repertoires in COVID-19. The protocol was immunoSEQ multiplex PCR, while the TCRdb copy is restricted to in-frame clones and leaves out a portion. The sample carries 150,000 to 200,000 clones, around four fifths recorded once. Source material: peripheral blood. Every receptor here comes from a man aged 65-85 years with active or convalescent COVID-19. CDR3s include the opening cysteine and the closing phenylalanine or tryptophan. Each record gives: V gene, J gene, CDR3 protein.

V: TRBV6-5; J: TRBJ1-5; CDR3: CASSTVSNQPQHF
V: TRBV7-7; J: TRBJ2-2; CDR3: CASSRQQNTGELFF
V: TRBV18; J: TRBJ1-1; CDR3: CASSPRGSAMNTEAFF
V: TRBV30; J: TRBJ1-4; CDR3: CAWSLQGGKLFF
V: TRBV9; J: TRBJ2-1; CDR3: CASSVGASGGEQFF
V: TRBV7-9; J: TRBJ1-5; CDR3: CASSLASGNQPQHF
V: TRBV6-5; J: TRBJ1-2; CDR3: CASRRDTFYGYTF
V: TRBV5-4; J: TRBJ2-3; CDR3: CASYLKGRPSTDTQYF
V: TRBV24-1; J: TRBJ2-3; CDR3: CATKDSITDTQYF
V: TRBV2; J: TRBJ2-5; CDR3: CARTGQTLETQYF
V: TRBV6-2/TRBV6-3; J: TRBJ1-1; CDR3: CASSSTTGLNTEAFF
V: TRBV6-6; J: TRBJ1-2; CDR3: CASSLVKGAVGGYTF
V: TRBV30; J: TRBJ2-3; CDR3: CALSMSHGTDTQYF
V: TRBV7-8; J: TRBJ1-3; CDR3: CASIKTPGHQGTIYF
V: TRBV6-5; J: TRBJ2-7; CDR3: CASRGTGAQEQYF
V: TRBV9; J: TRBJ1-1; CDR3: CASSDGWTEAFF
V: TRBV9; J: TRBJ1-6; CDR3: CASSTGQADNSPLHF
V: TRBV10-3; J: TRBJ2-1; CDR3: CAISEWKLAGGHNEQFF
V: TRBV4-2; J: TRBJ2-3; CDR3: CASSQTAGLDTDTQYF
V: TRBV6-1; J: TRBJ1-2; CDR3: CASSEVGGPNYGYTF
V: TRBV6-1; J: TRBJ2-3; CDR3: CASSEQGGERGTQYF
V: TRBV1; J: TRBJ2-3; CDR3: CTSSHGIAGVRDTQYF
V: TRBV4-2; J: TRBJ1-5; CDR3: CASSQDTHLISNQPQHF
V: TRBV19; J: TRBJ2-1; CDR3: CASSPGDDYNEQFF
V: TRBV28; J: TRBJ1-2; CDR3: CASSRTGTVNYGYTF
V: TRBV6-2/TRBV6-3; J: TRBJ2-7; CDR3: CASSHPFIVAGEYEQYF
V: TRBV5-6; J: TRBJ1-2; CDR3: CASSLVRVDYGYTF
V: TRBV7-9; J: TRBJ2-3; CDR3: CASSAAHTNTDTQYF
V: TRBV29-1; J: TRBJ2-3; CDR3: CSPKGLAGTDTQYF
V: TRBV6-2/TRBV6-3; J: TRBJ1-5; CDR3: CASSPVDQPQHF
V: TRBV11-3; J: TRBJ1-1; CDR3: CASSSGDDEAFF
V: TRBV7-2; J: TRBJ1-2; CDR3: CASSPQEYGYTF
V: TRBV30; J: TRBJ1-1; CDR3: CAWNLGGMNTEAFF
V: TRBV7-3; J: TRBJ1-2; CDR3: CASSLTAGQDYGYTF
V: TRBV4-2; J: TRBJ1-4; CDR3: CASSQGRVASAEKLFF
V: TRBV7-2; J: TRBJ1-6; CDR3: CASSLAQGLPPLHF
V: TRBV4-3; J: TRBJ2-7; CDR3: CASSQEETDYEQYF
V: TRBV18; J: TRBJ1-2; CDR3: CASSPGSGQPYGGYTF
V: TRBV10-2; J: TRBJ2-7; CDR3: CASSVGGGHPYEQYF
V: TRBV21-1; J: TRBJ2-7; CDR3: CASSKVQGFPYEQYF
V: TRBV6-6; J: TRBJ1-2; CDR3: CASSLTGSRANYGYTF
V: TRBV19; J: TRBJ1-3; CDR3: CASSIDRASGNTIYF
V: TRBV6-5; J: TRBJ1-1; CDR3: CASSPRRWEAFF
V: TRBV9; J: TRBJ1-2; CDR3: CASSVGQGNGYTF
V: TRBV9; J: TRBJ2-1; CDR3: CASSVAFNHNEQFF
V: TRBV18; J: TRBJ2-7; CDR3: CASSPGGQGAYEQYF
V: TRBV27; J: TRBJ2-7; CDR3: CASRGLLSSLFYEQYF
V: TRBV7-6; J: TRBJ2-7; CDR3: CASSLGQRVGEQYF
V: TRBV2; J: TRBJ1-1; CDR3: CASETEINTEAFF
V: TRBV6-2/TRBV6-3; J: TRBJ1-5; CDR3: CASSQGQGMSNQPQHF
V: TRBV2; J: TRBJ2-1; CDR3: CASSESKDSPSFSYNEQFF
V: TRBV27; J: TRBJ2-1; CDR3: CASSLYPLAEDSSYNEQFF
V: TRBV29-1; J: TRBJ1-2; CDR3: CSVEDNRGRDGYTF
V: TRBV5-6; J: TRBJ2-1; CDR3: CASSLGGAGGNEQFF
V: TRBV19; J: TRBJ1-2; CDR3: CASSTGAGADGYTF
V: TRBV25-1; J: TRBJ1-2; CDR3: CASSEGLGYGYTF